Below are 19 T cell receptor beta chains sequenced from a single sample in a study of tumor and adjacent non-tumor tissue in lung cancer. The library came from three nested PCR rounds adapted from ARM-PCR protocols. TCRdb ran MiXCR on the multiplex PCR reads and lists one entry per CDR3 protein. The sample carries around 120,000 distinct CDR3 sequences, around three fifths recorded once. RNA was extracted from bulk tissue without any cell sorting. The sequenced sample consisted of lung tumor tissue. All receptors derive from a man aged 25-40 years with non-small cell lung cancer.

As for this clonotype: The CDR3 carries no conserved terminal phenylalanine or tryptophan, so it likely arises from a read error. The chain has TRBV4-1 and TRBJ2-1; 7 nucleotides match TRBD2. V shed 4 bases and J 7 bases; nucleotides not matched to a gene: 16. The germline CDR1 and CDR2 sequences are MGHRA and YSYEKL. The CDR3 consists of 17 residues. The CDR3 sequence is CASSRVTDCAGRNEQFI. For the CDR3, the DNA is TGCGCCAGCAGCCGAGTCACCGACTGCGCCGGGAGGAATGAGCAGTTCATC.

This clonotype was seen many times. The chain employs TRBV4-3 and TRBJ2-3; D is uncertain. Trimming took off 1 base at V and 2 bases at J, with 10 bases between the two ends. The germline CDR1 and CDR2 sequences are LGHNA and YSLEER. The CDR3 has 15 residues. The CDR3 region has the DNA TGCGCCAGCAGCCAAGGGATCCCCGACACAGATACGCAGTATTTT. Protein: CASSQGIPDTDTQYF.

As concerns this clonotype: A much larger clonotype is one base distant, so this may be a read error. The chain uses TRBV20-1 and TRBJ1-1; a weak D match, TRBD1 (6 bases). V was clipped by 0 bases and J by 7 bases, with 18 bases between them. This CDR3 spans 15 amino acids. CDR1 and CDR2 (germline): DFQATT, SNEGSKA (reference sequence). CDR3 sequence reads: CSARDGRGLGIEAFF. The CDR3 nucleotides read TGCAGTGCTAGAGACGGTCGGGGGCTAGGGATTGAAGCTTTCTTT.

As for this clonotype: Given a much more abundant clone one base away, this may be a read error. This chain uses TRBV12-5 with TRBJ2-3; 8 positions agree with TRBD1. The CDR3 covers 14 residues. V shed 4 bases and J 5 bases; nucleotides not matched to a gene: 5. Germline lookup yields CDR1 LGHNT and CDR2 FRNRAP. DNA for the CDR3: TGTGCTAGTGGTTCGGCCAGGGGGCGAGATACGCAGTATTTT. Encoded protein: CASGSARGRDTQYF.

About this clonotype itself: Relative to the germline gene, one junction end is altered; a read error may explain this. The chain employs TRBV11-2 and TRBJ2-7; 7 nucleotides line up with TRBD1. The CDR3 covers 13 residues. Per germline, CDR1 SGHAT and CDR2 FQNNGV. As DNA, the CDR3 is TGTGCCAGCAACTTCACAGGGGCTGAGGAGCAATACTTC. This sequence encodes CASNFTGAEEQYF.

In its sample, this clonotype was seen many times. The CDR3 DNA reads TGTGCCAGCAGCAAAACGGGGGAACGTATGAACACTGAAGCTTTCTTT. This sequence encodes CASSKTGERMNTEAFF. The chain links TRBV21-1 to TRBJ1-1. TRBV21-1 is a listed pseudogene. The CDR3 contains 16 residues.

For this clonotype: Sequence at one end of the junction differs from germline and may be a read error. The chain combines TRBV14 with TRBJ2-7, with 10 bases fitting TRBD2. CDR3 length equals 15 residues. Germline loops: CDR1 SGHDN, CDR2 FVKESK. This chain's CDR3 is CTSSQILAGVYEQYF. The CDR3 nucleotides read TGTACCAGCAGCCAAATCCTAGCGGGAGTCTACGAGCAGTACTTC. The whole variable domain, filled in from reference TRBV14 and TRBJ2-7, reads EAGVTQFPSHSVIEKGQTVTLRCDPISGHDNLYWYRRVMGKEIKFLLHFVKESKQDESGMPNNRFLAERTGGTYSTLKVQPAELEDSGVYFCTSSQILAGVYEQYFGPGTRLTVT.

Details on this clonotype: With a much larger clone just one base away, this may be a read error. The rearrangement links TRBV20-1 to TRBJ1-2, with 9 bases aligning to TRBD1. The CDR3 runs to 13 residues. Germline values: CDR1 DFQATT, CDR2 SNEGSKA (reference sequence). With 7 bases clipped from V and 10 bases from J, the junction kept 13 bases outside the gene matches. The CDR3 loop is CSGSGTGKRDYTF. CDR3 bases: TGCAGTGGGAGCGGGACAGGGAAAAGGGACTACACCTTC.

On this clonotype: Here the CDR3 omits its conserved ending phenylalanine or tryptophan, so a read error is the likely source. The V call is TRBV29-1, the J call TRBJ1-2, with 8 nucleotides matching TRBD1. Germline CDR1 and CDR2: SQVTM and ANQGSEA. This CDR3 has 14 residues. The trim removed 0 bases at V and 10 bases at J, leaving 10 bases unmatched. CDR3 DNA sequence: TGCAGCGTTGAAGATGGGTACGGACAGGGTGTCTACACCCTC. It is translated as CSVEDGYGQGVYTL.

Note on this clonotype: This could be a read error, since a much larger clone is one nucleotide away. V usage is TRBV20-1 and J usage is TRBJ2-7; D may be TRBD2 (5 bases). This CDR3 has 13 amino acids. Germline V lookup: CDR1 DFQATT, CDR2 SNEGSKA (reference sequence). CDR3 bases: TGCAGTGCTTCGTGGGCGGGCCCCTACGAGGAGTACTTC. It yields the protein CSASWAGPYEEYF.

Comment on this clonotype: At one end, the junction sequence differs from germline, possibly due to a read error. The genes are TRBV4-1 and TRBJ2-7, with no clear D. There are 13 residues in the CDR3. Germline V gene sequence: CDR1 MGHRA, CDR2 YSYEKL. CDR3 residues: CASYQEWGQAQYF. The CDR3 DNA follows: TGTGCCAGCTACCAAGAGTGGGGTCAGGCGCAGTACTTC.

Comment on this clonotype: A read error may account for a junction end that differs from germline. Written as DNA, the CDR3 is TGTGCCGGCAGCCCCTGGAGCAGTCAGCCCCAGCATTTT. This gives the protein CAGSPWSSQPQHF. The V and J genes are TRBV5-5 and TRBJ1-5, with no clear D. Germline-derived CDR1 and CDR2 are SGHKS and YYEKEE (reference sequence). This CDR3 contains 13 residues.

As to this clonotype: One junction end disagrees with the germline gene, perhaps due to a read error. The rearrangement joins TRBV6-5 to TRBJ2-1; D is perhaps TRBD2 (5 bases). From germline, CDR1 is MNHEY and CDR2 SVGAGI. This CDR3 spans 14 amino acids. The chain's CDR3 is CATSYSPLVNERFF. The CDR3 coding sequence is TGTGCCACCAGTTACTCGCCACTAGTCAATGAGCGGTTCTTC.

The chain has TRBV20-1 and TRBJ2-7; 8 nucleotides match TRBD2. V dropped 2 bases and J dropped 5; count of bases not matched to a gene: 8. Germline lookup yields CDR1 DFQATT and CDR2 SNEGSKA (reference sequence). CDR3 length: 14 amino acids. CDR3 nucleotide sequence: TGCAGTGCTAGATCAGTCGGGGGGGCTAACGAGCAGTACGTC. The encoded protein is CSARSVGGANEQYV.

The table lists this clonotype with many counts. The V gene is TRBV4-2, the J gene TRBJ1-4, with D uncertain. Germline V CDR1 and CDR2: LGHNA, YNFKEQ. CDR3 size: 16 residues. With 4 bases removed from V and 8 bases from J, the gap between germline ends came to 20 bases. CDR3 sequence: CASSLGSLGRREKLFF. For the CDR3, the DNA is TGTGCCAGCAGCCTCGGATCTTTGGGCCGGCGGGAAAAACTGTTTTTT.

This clonotype was seen only once. This clone may be a read error of a much larger clone one base away. This chain links TRBV20-1 with TRBJ1-1; 7 bases align to TRBD1. The CDR3 has 16 residues. Germline V CDR1 and CDR2: DFQATT, SNEGSKA (reference sequence). The CDR3 nucleotides are TGCAGTGCTAGAAAGGCCCGACAGGGTCTATGGACTGAATCTTTCTTT. Translated, it gives CSARKARQGLWTESFF.

With regard to this clonotype: A much larger clonotype is one base distant, so this may be a read error. The V and J genes are TRBV20-1 and TRBJ2-7, with D possibly TRBD2 on 5 matching bases. This CDR3 contains 13 residues. Looked up from germline, CDR1 is DFQATT and CDR2 is SNEGSKA (reference sequence). The CDR3 nucleotides read TGCTGTGCTACCGCCCCGGGGATTTACGAGCAGTACTTC. It encodes CCATAPGIYEQYF.

Many counts were recorded for this clonotype. The rearrangement joins TRBV11-2 to TRBJ1-5, with D hard to call. The CDR3 sequence is 13 residues long. The germline V gene has CDR1 SGHAT and CDR2 FQNNGV. Trimming stripped 0 bases from V and 6 bases from J, with 6 bases between. CDR3 DNA sequence: TGTGCCAGCAGCTTAGAAGTGGGTCAGCCCCAGCATTTT. This translates into CASSLEVGQPQHF.

Of note for this clonotype: A much bigger clone sits one base away, suggesting this may be a read error. The chain recombines TRBV7-8 with TRBJ2-1; tentatively, D is TRBD2 (6 bases). Germline CDR1 SGHVS, CDR2 FQNEAQ. This CDR3 is 15 amino acids long. The ends were cut back, 6 bases at V and 6 bases at J, with 18 bases in the middle. Written as DNA, the CDR3 is TGTGCCAGCAGACCAACTAGCTTCCTCCCCAATGAGCAGTTCTTC. Amino acids: CASRPTSFLPNEQFF. The whole variable domain, remainder taken from reference TRBV7-8 and TRBJ2-1, is GAGVSQSPRYKVAKRGQDVALRCDPISGHVSLFWYQQALGQGPEFLTYFQNEAQLDKSGLPSDRFFAERPEGSVSTLKIQRTQQEDSAVYLCASRPTSFLPNEQFFGPGTRLTVL.